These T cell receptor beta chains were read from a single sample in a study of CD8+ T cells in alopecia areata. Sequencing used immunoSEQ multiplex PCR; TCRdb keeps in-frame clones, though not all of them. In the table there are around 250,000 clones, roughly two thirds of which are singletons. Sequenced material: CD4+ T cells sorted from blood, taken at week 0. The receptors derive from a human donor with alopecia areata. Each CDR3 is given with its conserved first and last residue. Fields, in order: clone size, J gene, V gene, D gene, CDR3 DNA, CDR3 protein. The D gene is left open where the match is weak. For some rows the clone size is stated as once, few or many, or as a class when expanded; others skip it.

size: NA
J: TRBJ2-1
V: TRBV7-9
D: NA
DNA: TGTGCCAGCTCCCTCCAGAGTGGCTCCCTGGATGAGCAGTTCTTC
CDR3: CASSLQSGSLDEQFF

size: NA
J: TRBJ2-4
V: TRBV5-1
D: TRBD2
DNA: TGCGCCAGCAGCTTGACTAGCGGGGGGGCGAACATTCAGTACTTC
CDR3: CASSLTSGGANIQYF

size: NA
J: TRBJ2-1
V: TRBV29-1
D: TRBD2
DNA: TGCAGCGCCTGGGGCGGGGGGGCGCTCCCCTACAATGAGCAGTTCTTC
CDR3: CSAWGGGALPYNEQFF

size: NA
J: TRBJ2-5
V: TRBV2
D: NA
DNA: TGTGCCAGCGTGAATGGGGATGAAGAGACCCAGTACTTC
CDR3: CASVNGDEETQYF

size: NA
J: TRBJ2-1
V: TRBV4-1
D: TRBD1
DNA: TGCGCCAGCAGCCCTACAGGGGTATCCTACAATGAGCAGTTCTTC
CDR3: CASSPTGVSYNEQFF

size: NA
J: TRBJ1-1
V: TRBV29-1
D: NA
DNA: TGCAGCGTCCGACTGAACACTGAAGCTTTCTTT
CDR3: CSVRLNTEAFF

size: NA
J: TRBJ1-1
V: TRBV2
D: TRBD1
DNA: TGTGCCAGCAGTGACGGACAGGGGGGGGAGGCTTTCTTT
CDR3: CASSDGQGGEAFF

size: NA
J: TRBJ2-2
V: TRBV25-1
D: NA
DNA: TGTGCCAGCAAGGGACCGAGGGGCGGGGAGCTGTTTTTT
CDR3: CASKGPRGGELFF

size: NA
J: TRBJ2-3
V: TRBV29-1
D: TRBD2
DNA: TGCAGCGTTGATAGGCTAGCGGGGAGCACAGATACGCAGTATTTT
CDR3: CSVDRLAGSTDTQYF

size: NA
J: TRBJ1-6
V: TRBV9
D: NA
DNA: TGTGCCAGCAGCCCGGACCATTCACCCCTCCACTTT
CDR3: CASSPDHSPLHF

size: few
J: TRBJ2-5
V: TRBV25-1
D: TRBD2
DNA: TGTGCCAGCAGTGAAACGCGGGGGGGCGGGGAGACCCAGTACTTC
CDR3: CASSETRGGGETQYF

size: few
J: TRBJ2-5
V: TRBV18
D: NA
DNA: TGTGCCAGCTCACCCAACCAAGAGACCCAGTACTTC
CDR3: CASSPNQETQYF

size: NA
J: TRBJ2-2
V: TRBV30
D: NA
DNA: TGTGCCTGGAGGGCAACGGGATGGACCGGGGAGCTGTTTTTT
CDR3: CAWRATGWTGELFF

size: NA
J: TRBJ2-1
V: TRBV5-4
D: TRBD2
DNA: TGTGCCAGCAGCTTGGCGCGGGGGAGCTCCTACAATGAGCAGTTCTTC
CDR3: CASSLARGSSYNEQFF

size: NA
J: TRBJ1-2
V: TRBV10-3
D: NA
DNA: TGTGCCATCAGACGGGGTCGCGAAGGCTACACCTTC
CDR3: CAIRRGREGYTF

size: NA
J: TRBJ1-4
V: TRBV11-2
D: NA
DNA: TGTGCCAGCAGCTTAGGCCTTCAGGGGGAAAAACTGTTTTTT
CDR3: CASSLGLQGEKLFF

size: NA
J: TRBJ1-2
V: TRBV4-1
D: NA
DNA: TGCGCCAGCAGCCAAGGGCCGGCAGCTACTAACTATGGCTACACCTTC
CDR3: CASSQGPAATNYGYTF

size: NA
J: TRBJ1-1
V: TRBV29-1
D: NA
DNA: TGCAGTACTTACGGACAGTTAACTGAAGCTTTCTTT
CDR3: CSTYGQLTEAFF

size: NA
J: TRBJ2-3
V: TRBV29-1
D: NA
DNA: TGCAGCGTTTGCGTAGAAACCGACACAGATACGCAGTATTTT
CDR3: CSVCVETDTDTQYF

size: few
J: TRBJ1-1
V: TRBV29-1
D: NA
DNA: TGCAGCGTACCTGAGAACACTGAAGCTTTCTTT
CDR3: CSVPENTEAFF

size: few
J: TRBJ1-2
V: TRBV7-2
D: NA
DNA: TGTGCCAGCAGCTTACCAGACAAGTACTATGGCTACACCTTC
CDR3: CASSLPDKYYGYTF

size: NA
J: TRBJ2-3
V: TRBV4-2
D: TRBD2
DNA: TGTGCCAGCAGCCAAGTTTTACTAGCGGGGGGGCTTGGCACAGATACGCAGTATTTT
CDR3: CASSQVLLAGGLGTDTQYF

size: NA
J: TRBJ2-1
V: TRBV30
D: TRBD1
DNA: TGTGCCTGGGCCCGGACAGGGGCCTACAATGAGCAGTTCTTC
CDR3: CAWARTGAYNEQFF

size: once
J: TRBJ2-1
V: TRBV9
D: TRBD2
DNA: TGTGCCAGCAGCGTAGGGCTAGCGGGGTACAATGAGCAGTTCTTC
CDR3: CASSVGLAGYNEQFF

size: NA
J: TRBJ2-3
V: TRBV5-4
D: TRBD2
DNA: TGTGCCAGCAGACCAGGGACTAGCGGGGGGGCCACAGATACGCAGTATTTT
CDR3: CASRPGTSGGATDTQYF

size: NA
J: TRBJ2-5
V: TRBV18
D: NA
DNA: TGTGCCAGCTCACGCCAAGAGACCCAGTACTTC
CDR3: CASSRQETQYF

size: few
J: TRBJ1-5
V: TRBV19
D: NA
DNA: TGTGCCAGTAGTAGGGGGCTCCATCAGCCCCAGCATTTT
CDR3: CASSRGLHQPQHF

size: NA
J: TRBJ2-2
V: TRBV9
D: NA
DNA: TGTGCCAGCAGCTTGGACGCCTTCGGAACCGGGGAGCTGTTTTTT
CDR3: CASSLDAFGTGELFF

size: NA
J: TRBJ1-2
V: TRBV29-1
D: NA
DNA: TGCAGCGCCCAGGAGGGACACCGTAACTATGGCTACACCTTC
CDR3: CSAQEGHRNYGYTF

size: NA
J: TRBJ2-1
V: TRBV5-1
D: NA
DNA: TGCGCCAGCAGCTTGGAGAGGGGCCAGCAGTTCTTC
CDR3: CASSLERGQQFF

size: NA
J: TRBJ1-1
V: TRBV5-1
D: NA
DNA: TGCGCCAGCAGCTTCACAGCGAACACTGAAGCTTTCTTT
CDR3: CASSFTANTEAFF

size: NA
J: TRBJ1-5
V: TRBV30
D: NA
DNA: TGTGCCTGGAGGCAAGGGAAGAATCAGCCCCAGCATTTT
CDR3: CAWRQGKNQPQHF

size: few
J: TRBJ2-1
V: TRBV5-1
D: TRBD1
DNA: TGCGCCAGCACCCGGGACAGGGGGCTCAATGAGCAGTTCTTC
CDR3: CASTRDRGLNEQFF

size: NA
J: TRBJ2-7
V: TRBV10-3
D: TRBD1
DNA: TGTGCCATCAGTGAGTCCTCGGGACAGGGGGCGTTTGAGCAGTACTTC
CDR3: CAISESSGQGAFEQYF

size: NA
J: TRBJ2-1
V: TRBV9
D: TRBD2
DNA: TGTGCCAGCAGCGTAGCTACGGGAGGTGAGCAGTTCTTC
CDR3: CASSVATGGEQFF

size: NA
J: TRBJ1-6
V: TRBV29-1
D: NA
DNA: TGCAGCGCCCAATTGCCAGGGAGCGATAATTCACCCCTCCACTTT
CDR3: CSAQLPGSDNSPLHF

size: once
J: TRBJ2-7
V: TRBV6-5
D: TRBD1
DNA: TGTGCCAGCAAGTGGACAGGAGCCTACGAGCAGTACTTC
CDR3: CASKWTGAYEQYF

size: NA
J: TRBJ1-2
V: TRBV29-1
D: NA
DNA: TGCAGCGTTGAAGACGGGGCAGGCCACTATGGCTACACCTTC
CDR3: CSVEDGAGHYGYTF

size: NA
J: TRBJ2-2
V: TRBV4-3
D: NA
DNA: TGCGCCAGCAGCCAAGATTCCCGGGCGAACACCGGGGAGCTGTTTTTT
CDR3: CASSQDSRANTGELFF

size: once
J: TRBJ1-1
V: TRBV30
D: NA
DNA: TGTGCCTGGAGTGTATTACAACAGGGCGAAGCTTTCTTT
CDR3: CAWSVLQQGEAFF

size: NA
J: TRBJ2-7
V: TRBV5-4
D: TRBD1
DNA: TGTGCCAGCAGCAAGAGCAGGGGGCTGGACGAGCAGTACTTC
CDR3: CASSKSRGLDEQYF

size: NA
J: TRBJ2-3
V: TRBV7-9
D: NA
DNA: TGTGCCAGCAGCTTAGCCATATCGGGACGGTTGGGAACAGATACGCAGTATTTT
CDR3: CASSLAISGRLGTDTQYF

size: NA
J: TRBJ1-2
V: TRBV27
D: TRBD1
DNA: TGTGCCAGCAGTCCTCGGGACAGGGGAGGTGGCTACACCTTC
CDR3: CASSPRDRGGGYTF

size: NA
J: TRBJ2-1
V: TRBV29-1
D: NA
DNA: TGCAGCGTTGGTCGGGGCGATGAGCAGTTCTTC
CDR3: CSVGRGDEQFF

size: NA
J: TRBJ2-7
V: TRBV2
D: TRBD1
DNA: TGTGCCAGCAGGGGTCGACAGGGCCGGAGCTCCTACGAGCAGTACTTC
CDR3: CASRGRQGRSSYEQYF

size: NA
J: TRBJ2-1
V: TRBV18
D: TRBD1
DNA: TGTGCCAGCTCACCCGGACAGGGCTACAATGAGCAGTTCTTC
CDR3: CASSPGQGYNEQFF

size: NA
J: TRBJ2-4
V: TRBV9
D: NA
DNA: TGTGCCAGCAGCGTAGGGTCCGGGGTGCAGCAAAACATTCAGTACTTC
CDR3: CASSVGSGVQQNIQYF

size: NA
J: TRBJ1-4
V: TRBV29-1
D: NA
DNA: TGCAGCGTGGCACCTAGGGGAGGAGATAATGAAAAACTGTTTTTT
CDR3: CSVAPRGGDNEKLFF

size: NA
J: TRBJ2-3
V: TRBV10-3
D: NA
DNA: TGTGCCACAGGCGGGCAGAGCACAGATACGCAGTATTTT
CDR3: CATGGQSTDTQYF

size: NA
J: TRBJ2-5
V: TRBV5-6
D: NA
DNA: TGTGCCAGCAGCTTGTTCAAGGGGGAGACCCAGTACTTC
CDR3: CASSLFKGETQYF

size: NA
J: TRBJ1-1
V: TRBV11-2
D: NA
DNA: TGTGCCAGCAGCCCCGGGGGGTGGGCTGAAGCTTTCTTT
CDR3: CASSPGGWAEAFF

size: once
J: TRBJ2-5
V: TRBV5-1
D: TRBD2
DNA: TGCGCCAGCAGCTTGGTGCATGAAGCGGGGGAAGAGACCCAGTACTTC
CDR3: CASSLVHEAGEETQYF

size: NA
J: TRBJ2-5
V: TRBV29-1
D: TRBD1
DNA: TGCAGCGCGTGGCACAGGGGCCTTCTTGGGGAGACCCAGTACTTC
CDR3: CSAWHRGLLGETQYF

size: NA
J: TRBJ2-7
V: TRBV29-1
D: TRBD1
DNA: TGCAGCGTTGACCGACAGGGTACCTACGAGCAGTACTTC
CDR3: CSVDRQGTYEQYF

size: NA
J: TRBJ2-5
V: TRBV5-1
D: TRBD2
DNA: TGCGCCAGCAGCTTGGAACTAGCGGGGATGACCCAGTACTTC
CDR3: CASSLELAGMTQYF